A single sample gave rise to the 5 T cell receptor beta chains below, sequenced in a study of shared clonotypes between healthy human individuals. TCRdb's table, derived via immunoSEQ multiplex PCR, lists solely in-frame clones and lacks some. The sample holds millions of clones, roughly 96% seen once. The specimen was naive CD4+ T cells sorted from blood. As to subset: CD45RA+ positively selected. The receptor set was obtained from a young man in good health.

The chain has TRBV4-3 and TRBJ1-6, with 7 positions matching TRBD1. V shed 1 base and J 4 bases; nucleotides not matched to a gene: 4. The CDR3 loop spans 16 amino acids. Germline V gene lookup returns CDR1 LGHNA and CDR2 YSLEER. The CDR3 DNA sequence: TGCGCCAGCAGCCAAGCGCGGGACAGATATAATTCACCCCTCCACTTT. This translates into CASSQARDRYNSPLHF.

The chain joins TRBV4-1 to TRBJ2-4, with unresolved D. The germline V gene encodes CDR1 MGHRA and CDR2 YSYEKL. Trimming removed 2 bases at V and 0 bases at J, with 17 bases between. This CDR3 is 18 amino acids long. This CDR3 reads CASSQILAVPLAKNIQYF. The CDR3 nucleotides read TGCGCCAGCAGCCAAATCCTGGCGGTGCCACTAGCCAAAAACATTCAGTACTTC.

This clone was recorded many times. CDR3 in amino acids: CASSQVSGGETQYF. The CDR3 DNA sequence: TGTGCCAGCAGCCAAGTTAGCGGGGGGGAGACCCAGTACTTC. V usage is TRBV4-2 and J usage is TRBJ2-5; 10 nucleotides align to TRBD2. V shed 1 base, J shed 5 bases, and the junction held 1 base outside the gene matches. Germline V gives CDR1 LGHNA, CDR2 YNFKEQ. CDR3 length equals 14 residues.

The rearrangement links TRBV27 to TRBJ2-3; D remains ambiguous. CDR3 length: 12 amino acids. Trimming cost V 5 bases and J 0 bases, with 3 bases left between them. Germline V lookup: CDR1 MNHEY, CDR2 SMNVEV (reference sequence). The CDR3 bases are TGTGCCAGCAGTGGTAGCACAGATACGCAGTATTTT. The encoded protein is CASSGSTDTQYF.

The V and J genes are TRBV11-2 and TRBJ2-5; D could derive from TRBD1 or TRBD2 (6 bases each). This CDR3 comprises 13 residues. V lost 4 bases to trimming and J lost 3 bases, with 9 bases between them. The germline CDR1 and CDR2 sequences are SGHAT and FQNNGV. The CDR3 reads CASSWGAKETQYF. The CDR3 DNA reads TGTGCCAGCAGCTGGGGGGCGAAAGAGACCCAGTACTTC.